This passage covers 25 T cell receptor beta chains from one sample sequenced in a study of blood T cells in healthy people across ages. Together with a sample-barcoded 5' primer, a J-beta primer mix was included in a second PCR lasting roughly 7 to 11 cycles. TCRdb called the 5' RACE reads again in MiXCR, with one record for every CDR3 protein. Of fewer than 2 million distinct CDR3 sequences listed, about 39% are singletons. Sequencing was done on a sample of blood. These receptors came from a human donor in good health.

This clonotype was counted only a few times. Since a much larger clone is just one base distant, this may be a read error. The rearrangement uses TRBV29-1 and TRBJ2-1, with 12 positions matching TRBD2. The CDR3 consists of 13 residues. CDR1 and CDR2 (germline): SQVTM, ANQGSEA. The junction had 6 bases not matched to a gene; V was cut back by 5 bases and J by 10 bases. This chain's CDR3 is CSVLAGGTYEQFF. Written as DNA, the CDR3 is TGCAGCGTTCTAGCGGGGGGGACCTACGAGCAGTTCTTC.

V and J are TRBV2 and TRBJ1-4; unclear D gene. This CDR3 has 16 residues. With 4 bases removed from V and 3 bases from J, the gap between germline ends came to 15 bases. Looked up from germline, CDR1 is SNHLY and CDR2 is FYNNEI. DNA for the CDR3: TGTGCCAGCAGTGCTACGCCGGCCGGGGCTAATGAAAAACTGTTTTTT. Translation: CASSATPAGANEKLFF.

The chain couples TRBV10-3 to TRBJ2-6; 9 bases line up with TRBD1. CDR3 length: 19 residues. The V and J ends lost 5 bases and 0 bases, in that order; junction bases with no gene match: 11. Germline V gene data show CDR1 as ENHRY and CDR2 as SYGVKD. CDR3 loop: CAISSPFGTGSSGANVLTF. The CDR3 DNA reads TGTGCCATCAGTTCTCCCTTCGGGACAGGGTCCTCTGGGGCCAACGTCCTGACTTTC.

This clonotype was picked up a small number of times. The chain employs TRBV29-1 and TRBJ1-1; tentatively, D is TRBD1 (5 bases). Germline V gives CDR1 SQVTM, CDR2 ANQGSEA. This CDR3 comprises 13 residues. The V end lost 4 bases, the J end lost 1 base, and 10 bases lay between the germline ends. CDR3 sequence: CSVGRGGNTEAFF. CDR3 sequence (DNA): TGCAGCGTTGGGAGGGGCGGGAACACTGAAGCTTTCTTT.

This clonotype has just a few counts. The J gene is TRBJ2-3, the V gene TRBV7-8; 11 nucleotides agree with TRBD2. CDR1 is SGHVS and CDR2 is FQNEAQ in the germline V gene. The CDR3 is 20 residues long. Germline trimming cut 1 base from V and 0 bases from J; bases unmatched to any gene: 12. The CDR3 is CASSLVLASGGLPSTDTQYF. The CDR3 region has the DNA TGTGCCAGCAGCTTAGTCCTAGCTAGCGGGGGGCTCCCTAGCACAGATACGCAGTATTTT.

This chain links TRBV20-1 with TRBJ2-7; D perhaps matches TRBD2 (5 bases). There are 13 residues in the CDR3. The germline V and J ends were trimmed by 3 bases and 4 bases, with 13 bases remaining between them. CDR1 and CDR2 from the germline V gene are DFQATT and SNEGSKA (reference sequence). The CDR3 sequence: CSASPTTDYEQYF. As DNA, the CDR3 is TGCAGTGCTAGCCCGACTACGGATTACGAGCAGTACTTC.

A single count supports this clonotype. This sequence joins TRBV15 and TRBJ2-4, with a tentative D call TRBD2 (6 bases). The J call may be incorrect, as the DNA end agrees better with TRBJ2-5. The CDR3 is 15 residues long. Germline V gives CDR1 LNHNV, CDR2 YYDKDF (reference sequence). The CDR3: CATSRDLYRAGTQYF. The CDR3 DNA reads TGTGCCACCAGCAGAGATCTGTACAGAGCGGGGACCCAGTACTTC.

This clonotype was picked up a small number of times. The chain employs TRBV4-1 and TRBJ1-2; D not resolved. This CDR3 has 14 amino acids. The V and J ends lost 3 bases and 2 bases respectively, with 10 bases between them. Germline values: CDR1 MGHRA, CDR2 YSYEKL. CDR3 residues: CASSQFTENYGYTF. As DNA, the CDR3 is TGCGCCAGCAGCCAGTTCACAGAGAACTATGGCTACACCTTC.

The V gene is TRBV20-1, the J gene TRBJ2-4; 10 bases agree with TRBD1. The DNA end favors TRBJ2-7, so the J call may be wrong. The CDR3 covers 14 residues. CDR1 and CDR2 (germline): DFQATT, SNEGSKA (reference sequence). This CDR3 is CSARVPGDRGEQYF. CDR3 coding DNA: TGCAGTGCTAGAGTTCCAGGGGACAGGGGCGAGCAGTACTTC.

This clonotype was counted only a few times. The CDR3 loop reads CASSSPGRTGTNTEAFF. The CDR3 nucleotides are TGCGCCAGCAGCTCCCCGGGACGGACCGGAACGAACACTGAAGCTTTCTTT. V is TRBV5-1 and J is TRBJ1-1, with TRBD1 as a possible D gene (5 bases). Germline V gene sequence: CDR1 SGHRS, CDR2 YFSETQ. This CDR3 has 17 residues. Trimming left V 3 bases short and J 1 base short, with 19 bases between.

The chain recombines TRBV7-6 with TRBJ2-4; 15 bases line up with TRBD2. V was clipped by 3 bases and J by 9 bases; unmatched bases: 3. Looked up from germline, CDR1 is SGHVS and CDR2 is FNYEAQ. The CDR3 is 15 amino acids. CDR3 sequence: CASSLGTSGGTIQYF. DNA for the CDR3: TGTGCCAGCAGCTTGGGGACTAGCGGGGGGACCATTCAGTACTTC.

The table lists this clonotype with many counts. The rearrangement links TRBV4-3 to TRBJ2-3, with unresolved D. The germline V and J ends were trimmed by 0 bases and 2 bases, with 12 bases remaining between them. The V gene's germline CDR1 is LGHNA and CDR2 YSLEER. The CDR3 covers 16 residues. This CDR3 reads CASSQEPQITTDTQYF. The CDR3 DNA reads as TGCGCCAGCAGCCAAGAACCCCAGATTACCACAGATACGCAGTATTTT.

In its sample, this clonotype was seen many times. This chain uses TRBV5-1 with TRBJ2-1; 7 positions agree with TRBD1. The V segment lost 2 bases and the J segment 5 bases; nucleotides outside the gene matches: 1. Germline V gene data show CDR1 as SGHRS and CDR2 as YFSETQ. The CDR3 contains 13 residues. The CDR3 coding sequence is TGCGCCAGCAGCTTAGGACAGGACAATGAGCAGTTCTTC. The encoded protein is CASSLGQDNEQFF.

This rearrangement joins TRBV5-1 to TRBJ1-2, with D possibly TRBD1 on 6 matching bases. This CDR3 is 14 amino acids long. The V end lost 6 bases, the J end lost 8 bases, and 20 bases lay between the germline ends. CDR1 and CDR2 from the germline V gene are SGHRS and YFSETQ. The chain's CDR3 is CASTPKDSLWGYTF. Here the CDR3 DNA reads TGCGCCAGCACGCCCAAGGACAGTCTTTGGGGCTACACCTTC.

The chain has TRBV5-6 and TRBJ2-3; TRBD1 matches 8 bases. This CDR3 region has 15 residues. After removal of 3 bases from V and 4 bases from J, the junction contained 7 bases not matched to a gene. In germline, CDR1 is SGHDT, CDR2 YYEEEE. This CDR3 is CASSSRAGGADTQYF. The CDR3 DNA sequence: TGTGCCAGCAGCTCCCGGGCAGGGGGCGCAGATACGCAGTATTTT.

This chain uses TRBV7-6 with TRBJ2-1; 9 bases line up with TRBD1. The length of the CDR3 is 16 residues. Germline V lookup: CDR1 SGHVS, CDR2 FNYEAQ. Unmatched junction bases numbered 5, after V lost 4 bases and J lost 1 base. The CDR3: CASSSQGARSYNEQFF. In DNA, the CDR3 is TGTGCCAGCAGCTCACAGGGGGCGCGGTCCTACAATGAGCAGTTCTTC.

This clonotype was seen a few times. The chain combines TRBV28 with TRBJ1-2, with 7 bases fitting TRBD1. J was trimmed by 6 bases and V by 3 bases; bases with no gene match: 10. CDR3 size: 15 residues. Germline assignment: CDR1 MDHEN and CDR2 SYDVKM. Here the CDR3 reads CASSFADRPWHGYTF. The CDR3 DNA reads TGTGCCAGCAGTTTCGCGGACAGGCCCTGGCATGGCTACACCTTC.

V usage is TRBV29-1 and J usage is TRBJ1-1; 7 bases fit TRBD1. V was clipped by 6 bases and J by 6 bases; unmatched bases: 13. Germline CDR1 is SQVTM and CDR2 is ANQGSEA. The CDR3 is 14 residues long. The CDR3 nucleotides are TGCAGCGTGAAGAAACGGGACAGTAACCCTGAAGCTTTCTTT. Its translation is CSVKKRDSNPEAFF.

This clonotype occurred many times. The chain is built from TRBV12-3 or TRBV12-4 and TRBJ2-1; D is uncertain. Trimming shortened V by 6 bases and J by 4 bases, and 7 bases separated the two germline ends. The CDR3 contains 12 residues. The CDR3, as DNA: TGTGCCAGCAGCCCCCTTTACAATGAGCAGTTCTTC. Amino acids: CASSPLYNEQFF.

CDR3 nucleotide sequence: TGCAGTGCGCAGACTAGCGGGGGGGCGGTCGAGCAGTACTTC. Translated, it gives CSAQTSGGAVEQYF. V gene TRBV20-1 combines with J gene TRBJ2-7, with 14 nucleotides matching TRBD2. The V gene end was trimmed by 6 bases and the J gene end by 6 bases; junction bases not matched to a gene: 7. The CDR3 spans 14 residues. The germline gives CDR1 DFQATT, CDR2 SNEGSKA (reference sequence).

The J gene is TRBJ2-1, the V gene TRBV12-3 or TRBV12-4; a possible D gene is TRBD2 (6 bases). The CDR3 spans 18 residues. Trimming cost V 6 bases and J 7 bases, with 28 bases left between them. The CDR3 here is CASSFTSARGGSGNEQFF. The CDR3 DNA reads TGTGCCAGCAGCTTTACTTCTGCTAGGGGTGGAAGCGGGAATGAGCAGTTCTTC.

Note on this clonotype: One end of the junction varies from germline; a read error may be responsible. The CDR3 spells CASSYGTRGDMQYF. CDR3 nucleotide sequence: TGCGCCAGCAGCTACGGGACCAGAGGCGATATGCAGTATTTT. J is TRBJ2-3 and V is TRBV5-1; perhaps D is TRBD1 or TRBD2 (5 bases each). The germline gives CDR1 SGHRS, CDR2 YFSETQ. The CDR3 spans 14 residues. The variable domain in full, completed from reference TRBV5-1 and TRBJ2-3, reads KAGVTQTPRYLIKTRGQQVTLSCSPISGHRSVSWYQQTPGQGLQFLFEYFSETQRNKGNFPGRFSGRQFSNSRSEMNVSTLELGDSALYLCASSYGTRGDMQYFGPGTRLTVL.

V is TRBV7-2 and J is TRBJ2-7, with D uncertain. The ends were cut back, 7 bases at V and 2 bases at J, with 15 bases in the middle. The CDR3 runs to 14 residues. CDR1 and CDR2 (germline): SGHTA, FQGNSA. DNA for the CDR3: TGTGCCAGCAACTTGGTCGGAAGAACCTACGAGCAGTACTTC. Protein sequence: CASNLVGRTYEQYF.

V gene TRBV12-3 or TRBV12-4 combines with J gene TRBJ2-6; D gene ambiguous. The CDR3 is 16 residues long. V shed 6 bases and J shed 2 bases, with 14 bases lying between them. Written as DNA, the CDR3 is TGTGCCAGCAGCCGCAATGGCGCGACTGGGGCCAACGTCCTGACTTTC. The encoded protein is CASSRNGATGANVLTF.

This clonotype was detected a few times. V usage is TRBV12-5 and J usage is TRBJ2-3; D unresolved. Trimming left V 7 bases short and J 5 bases short, with 7 bases between. The CDR3 sequence is 11 residues long. Germline lookup yields CDR1 LGHNT and CDR2 FRNRAP. This CDR3 is CASASGDTQYF. The CDR3 coding sequence is TGTGCTAGTGCTTCGGGAGATACGCAGTATTTT.